This T cell receptor beta chain is from a study of T-cell reconstitution after alpha-beta-depleted transplantation in children. The TCRbeta library was prepared with unique molecular identifiers. Using its own MiXCR run on the PCR reads, TCRdb lists one record per CDR3 protein. The table shows roughly 200,000 distinct CDR3 sequences, with 6% to 7% occurring only once. V dropped 5 bases and J dropped 3 bases, with 11 bases sitting between them. The CDR3 totals 13 residues. CDR1 and CDR2 (germline): SGHRS, YFSETQ. This clonotype was counted many times. The gene calls are TRBV5-1 and TRBJ1-1; no reliable D call. This receptor was obtained from a human donor who donated a stem cell graft to a child with Wiskott-Aldrich syndrome. The sequences come from PBMCs from the stem cell graft donor, collected from the stem cell graft. CDR3 nucleotides: TGCGCCAGCAGACTCACAGAAGACACTGAAGCTTTCTTT. This translates into CASRLTEDTEAFF.